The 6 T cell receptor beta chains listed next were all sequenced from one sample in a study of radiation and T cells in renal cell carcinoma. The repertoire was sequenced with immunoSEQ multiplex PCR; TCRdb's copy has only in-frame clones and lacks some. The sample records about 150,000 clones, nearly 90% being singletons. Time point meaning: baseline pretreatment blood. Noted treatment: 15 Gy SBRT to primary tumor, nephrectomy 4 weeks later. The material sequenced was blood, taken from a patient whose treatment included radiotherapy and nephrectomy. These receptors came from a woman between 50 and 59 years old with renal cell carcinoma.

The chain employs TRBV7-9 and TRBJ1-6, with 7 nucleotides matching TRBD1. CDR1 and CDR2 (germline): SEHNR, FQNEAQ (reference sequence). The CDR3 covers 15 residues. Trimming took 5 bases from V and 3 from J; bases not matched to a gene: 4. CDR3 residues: CASSNQGGYNSPLHF. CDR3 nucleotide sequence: TGTGCCAGCAGCAACCAGGGGGGCTATAATTCACCCCTCCACTTT.

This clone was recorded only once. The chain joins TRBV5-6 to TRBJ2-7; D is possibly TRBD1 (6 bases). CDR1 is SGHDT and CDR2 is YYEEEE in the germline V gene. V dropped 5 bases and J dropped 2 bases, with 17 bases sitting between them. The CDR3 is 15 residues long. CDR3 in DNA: TGTGCCAGCAGTTGGACCGGGACAAACACCTACGAGCAGTACTTC. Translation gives CASSWTGTNTYEQYF.

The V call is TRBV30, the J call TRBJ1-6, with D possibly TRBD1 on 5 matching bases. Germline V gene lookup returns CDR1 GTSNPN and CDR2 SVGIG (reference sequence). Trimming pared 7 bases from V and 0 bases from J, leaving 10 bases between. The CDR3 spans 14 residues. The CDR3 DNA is TGTGCCTCGTCAGGGAGCTCCTATAATTCACCCCTCCACTTT. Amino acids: CASSGSSYNSPLHF.

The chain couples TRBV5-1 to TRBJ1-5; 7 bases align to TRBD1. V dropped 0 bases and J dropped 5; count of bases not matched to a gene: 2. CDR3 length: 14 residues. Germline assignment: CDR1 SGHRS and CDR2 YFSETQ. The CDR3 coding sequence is TGCGCCAGCAGCTTGGGGGACAGCCATCAGCCCCAGCATTTT. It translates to CASSLGDSHQPQHF.

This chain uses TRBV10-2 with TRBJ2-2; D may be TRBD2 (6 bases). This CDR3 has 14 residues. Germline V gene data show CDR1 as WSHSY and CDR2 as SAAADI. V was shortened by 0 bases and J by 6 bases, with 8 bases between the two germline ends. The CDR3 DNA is TGCGCCAGCAGTGAGTCCGGAGGGTCCGGGGAGCTGTTTTTT. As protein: CASSESGGSGELFF.

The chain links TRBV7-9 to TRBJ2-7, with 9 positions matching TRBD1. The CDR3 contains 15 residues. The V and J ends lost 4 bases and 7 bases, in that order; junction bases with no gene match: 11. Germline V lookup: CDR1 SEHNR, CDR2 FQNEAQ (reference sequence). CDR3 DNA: TGTGCCAGCAGCTCCGGTATAGGGACAGGGTTAGAGCAGTACTTC. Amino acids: CASSSGIGTGLEQYF.